This TCR beta chain was identified during a study of tumor-infiltrating lymphocytes in primary liver carcinoma. For the study at large: The study included patients who were men and women aged 30 to 69 years. Study outcomes and limitations: Tumors had a significantly higher top-250-clone fraction than blood (p = 0.039).

Co-extraction of RNA and DNA was performed on roughly 17-32 mg of unsorted bulk tissue. At sampling, these chronic HBV carriers had received no treatment. Reverse transcription of roughly 0.45 ug total RNA with a constant-region primer produced TCR beta cDNA. Slightly modified ARM-PCR with three nested multiplex PCR rounds yielded TCR beta libraries. Use of TRBV1-TRBV30 forward primers with a C-beta reverse primer characterized the first two PCR rounds, which lasted around 9 cycles each. One entry per CDR3 protein results from TCRdb running MiXCR on the multiplex PCR reads. The sample comprises 99,000 or so distinct CDR3 sequences, 80% to 85% of which are singletons, and about 20% rests with the top ten. There are 14 residues in the CDR3. The V gene's germline CDR1 is SQVTM and CDR2 ANQGSEA. As for this clonotype: Its cognate antigen is unknown.

The genes are TRBV29-1 and TRBJ1-4; the match to TRBD1 covers 8 bases. The sequenced material came from liver tumor tissue from sampling region 3. Subset described: tumor region T3, left-lateral pole. This sequence was found in a man aged 40-50 years with primary liver carcinoma and hepatitis B virus infection. The CDR3 protein is CSTPGQGDYEKLFF. CDR3 DNA sequence: TGCAGTACTCCTGGACAGGGAGATTATGAAAAACTGTTTTTT.